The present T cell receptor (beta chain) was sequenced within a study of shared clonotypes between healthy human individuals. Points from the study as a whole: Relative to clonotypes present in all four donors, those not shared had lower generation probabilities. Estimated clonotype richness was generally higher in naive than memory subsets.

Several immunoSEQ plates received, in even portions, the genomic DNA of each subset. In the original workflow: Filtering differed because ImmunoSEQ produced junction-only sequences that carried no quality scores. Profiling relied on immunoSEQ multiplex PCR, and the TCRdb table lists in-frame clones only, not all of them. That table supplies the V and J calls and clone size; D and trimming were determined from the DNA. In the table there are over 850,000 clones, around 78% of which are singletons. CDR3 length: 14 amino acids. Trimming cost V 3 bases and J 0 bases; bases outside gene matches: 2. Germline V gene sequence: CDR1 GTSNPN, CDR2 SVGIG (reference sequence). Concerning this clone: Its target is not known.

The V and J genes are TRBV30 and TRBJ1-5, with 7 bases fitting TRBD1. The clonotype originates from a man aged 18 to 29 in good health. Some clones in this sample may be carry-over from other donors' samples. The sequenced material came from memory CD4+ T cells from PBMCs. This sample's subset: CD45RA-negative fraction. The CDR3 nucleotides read TGTGCCTGGAGGGGGGACAGTAGCAATCAGCCCCAGCATTTT. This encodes CAWRGDSSNQPQHF. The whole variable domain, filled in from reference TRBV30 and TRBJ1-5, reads SQTIHQWPATLVQPVGSPLSLECTVEGTSNPNLYWYRQAAGRGLQLLFYSVGIGQISSEVPQNLSASRPQDRQFILSSKKLLLSDSGFYLCAWRGDSSNQPQHFGDGTRLSIL.